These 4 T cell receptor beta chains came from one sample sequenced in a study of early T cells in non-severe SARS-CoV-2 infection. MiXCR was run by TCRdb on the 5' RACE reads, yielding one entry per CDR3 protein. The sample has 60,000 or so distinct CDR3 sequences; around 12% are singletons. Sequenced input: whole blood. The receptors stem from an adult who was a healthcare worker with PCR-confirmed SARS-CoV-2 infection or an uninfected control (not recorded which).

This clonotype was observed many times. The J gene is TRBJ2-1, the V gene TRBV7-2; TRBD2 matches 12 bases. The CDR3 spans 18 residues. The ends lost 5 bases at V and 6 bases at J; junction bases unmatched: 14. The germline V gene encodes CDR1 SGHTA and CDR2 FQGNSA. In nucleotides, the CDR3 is TGTGCCAGCAGCCCGCGCCGGGCTAGCGGGGGGGCTGGCAATGAGCAGTTCTTC. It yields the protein CASSPRRASGGAGNEQFF.

CDR3 region: CASSQETGTVLGEKLFF. The DNA for the CDR3 is TGCGCCAGCAGCCAAGAGACAGGGACGGTCCTAGGGGAAAAACTGTTTTTT. V and J are TRBV4-1 and TRBJ1-4; 7 positions match TRBD1. V gave up 0 bases and J gave up 8 bases; unmatched junction bases: 12. This CDR3 contains 17 residues. Germline V gives CDR1 MGHRA, CDR2 YSYEKL.

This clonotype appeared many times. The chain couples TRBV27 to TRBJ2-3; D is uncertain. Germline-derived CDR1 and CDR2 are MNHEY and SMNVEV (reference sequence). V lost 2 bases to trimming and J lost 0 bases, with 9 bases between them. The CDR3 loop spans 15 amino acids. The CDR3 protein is CASSLQRPSTDTQYF. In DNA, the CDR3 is TGTGCCAGCAGTTTACAGCGCCCTAGCACAGATACGCAGTATTTT.

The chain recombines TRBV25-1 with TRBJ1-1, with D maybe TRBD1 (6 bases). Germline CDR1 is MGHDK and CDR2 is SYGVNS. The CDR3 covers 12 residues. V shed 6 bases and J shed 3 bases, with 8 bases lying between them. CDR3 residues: CASRQGYTEAFF. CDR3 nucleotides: TGTGCCAGCAGACAGGGTTACACTGAAGCTTTCTTT. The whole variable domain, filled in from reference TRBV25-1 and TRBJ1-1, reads EADIYQTPRYLVIGTGKKITLECSQTMGHDKMYWYQQDPGMELHLIHYSYGVNSTEKGDLSSESTVSRIRTEHFPLTLESARPSHTSQYLCASRQGYTEAFFGQGTRLTVV.